The rows below give T cell receptor beta chains drawn from one sample of a study of T cell responses to AZD1222 COVID-19 vaccine. Repertoires were generated with immunoSEQ multiplex PCR, while TCRdb's copy carries only in-frame clones and drops some. The data show about 120,000 clones, with approximately 90% seen just once and about 3.1% held by the top ten. The sequenced sample was peripheral blood, obtained on day 0 of AZD1222 vaccination. All receptors come from an adult in good health. Each CDR3 is given with its conserved first and last residue. The order of the fields is CDR3 DNA, CDR3 protein, V gene, D gene, J gene. D genes are given only for firm matches.

TGTGCCAGCAGCCCACTTACTTCTCCGCGACACCGATCTGGAAACACCATATATTTT CASSPLTSPRHRSGNTIYF TRBV7-9 - TRBJ1-3
TGTGCCAGCAGCTTAACAGGGCTCACTGAAGCTTTCTTT CASSLTGLTEAFF TRBV7-9 - TRBJ1-1
TGTGCCAGCAGCCGGGGGGCGGTTCCCACCGGGGAGCTGTTTTTT CASSRGAVPTGELFF TRBV7-9 - TRBJ2-2
TGTGCCAGCAGCGCGACGGGACAATCCTATGGCTACACCTTC CASSATGQSYGYTF TRBV7-8 - TRBJ1-2
TGCGCCAGCAGTAAGAGCGGGGGGGACTTCTCCTACGAGCAGTACTTC CASSKSGGDFSYEQYF TRBV4-3 TRBD2 TRBJ2-7
TGCGCCAGCAACGTGGGCCCGAATGAAAAACTGTTTTTT CASNVGPNEKLFF TRBV5-1 - TRBJ1-4
TGTGCCAGCAGTCCCCTACGTCACTCTGGAAACACCATATATTTT CASSPLRHSGNTIYF TRBV27 - TRBJ1-3
TGTGCCAGCGGCAGGGTTGATTCCGGGGAGCTGTTTTTT CASGRVDSGELFF TRBV2 - TRBJ2-2
TGTGCCAGCAGTGCCCCAGGGGCGCGGCAAGAGACCCAGTACTTC CASSAPGARQETQYF TRBV28 - TRBJ2-5
TGTGCCAGCAGCTTGGAGGAGACAGGGCCTGAAGCTTTCTTT CASSLEETGPEAFF TRBV5-4 TRBD1 TRBJ1-1
TGTGCCAGCGGGCCAAAAAATCAGCCCCAGCATTTT CASGPKNQPQHF TRBV27 - TRBJ1-5
TGTGCCAGCAGCTTAGCTCAGGGACAGGGGCCCTTACGGGAGCAGTACTTC CASSLAQGQGPLREQYF TRBV13 TRBD1 TRBJ2-7
TGTGCCAGCAGCGTAGTTGCTAGCGGGATTGAGGAGACCCAGTACTTC CASSVVASGIEETQYF TRBV9 TRBD2 TRBJ2-5
TGTGCCAGCAGAACCACCCCAAAAAACCCGAATGGCTACACCTTC CASRTTPKNPNGYTF TRBV27 - TRBJ1-2
TGTGCCAGTAGTATGGAGGGGGCTCCGGGAAACACCATATATTTT CASSMEGAPGNTIYF TRBV19 TRBD1 TRBJ1-3
TGCAGTGCTAGTTTAGCAGGGGGTAACGGCTACACCTTC CSASLAGGNGYTF TRBV20-1 TRBD1 TRBJ1-2